These 25 T cell receptor beta chains were sequenced from one sample in a study of blood T cell repertoires in COVID-19. The method was immunoSEQ multiplex PCR; TCRdb's version includes in-frame clones alone and lacks a portion of them. The sample includes over 85,000 clones, roughly four fifths of them seen just once. Sequencing was done on a sample of peripheral blood. These TCRs come from a woman in her sixties or seventies with acute or convalescent COVID-19.

Remarks on this clone: Other DNA sequences in the same sample also yield this CDR3. The gene calls are TRBV18 and TRBJ2-7; perhaps TRBD2 as D (6 bases). The CDR3 runs 14 residues. The V gene lost 3 bases and the J gene lost 0 bases, with 9 bases spanning the gap. Germline values: CDR1 KGHSH, CDR2 LQKENI. CDR3 sequence reads: CASSPGLVSYEQYF. The CDR3 nucleotides are TGTGCCAGCTCACCGGGACTGGTCTCCTACGAGCAGTACTTC.

The chain uses TRBV12-5 and TRBJ1-1; a weak D match, TRBD1 (6 bases). This CDR3 has 13 amino acids. The V end lost 4 bases, the J end lost 4 bases, and 10 bases lay between the germline ends. Germline V gene sequence: CDR1 LGHNT, CDR2 FRNRAP. CDR3 residues: CASGSQGGTEAFF. CDR3 in DNA: TGTGCTAGTGGTTCCCAAGGGGGCACTGAAGCTTTCTTT.

The CDR3 DNA reads as TGTGCCAGCAGCGTAGCCCTGGGAAGGGGTTCACCCCTCCACTTT. Translated, it gives CASSVALGRGSPLHF. The chain links TRBV9 to TRBJ1-6; possibly TRBD1 for D (5 bases). The CDR3 totals 15 residues. Deletions cut 0 bases from V and 9 bases from J, with 13 bases between. Per the germline V gene, CDR1 is SGDLS and CDR2 is YYNGEE.

This clone has ten or more counts. The chain has TRBV10-3 and TRBJ2-7; D not certain. This CDR3 is 13 amino acids long. V was pared by 3 bases and J by 3 bases, with 9 bases between. Germline V gene sequence: CDR1 ENHRY, CDR2 SYGVKD. In DNA form, the CDR3 reads TGTGCCATCAGTGAAATTGCGGACTACGAGCAGTACTTC. Its translation is CAISEIADYEQYF.

J is TRBJ2-3 and V is TRBV7-2; D is perhaps TRBD2 (7 bases). Germline V gives CDR1 SGHTA, CDR2 FQGNSA. The CDR3 is made up of 14 amino acids. The germline V and J ends were trimmed by 0 bases and 6 bases, with 10 bases remaining between them. In nucleotides, the CDR3 is TGTGCCAGCAGCTTAGCGGGGGGGCTGGATACGCAGTATTTT. It encodes CASSLAGGLDTQYF.

The V gene is TRBV6-5, the J gene TRBJ2-5, with 10 bases matching TRBD1. The CDR3 contains 16 residues. V trimming: 0 bases; J trimming: 6 bases; junction bases outside the gene matches: 7. CDR1 MNHEY and CDR2 SVGAGI come from the germline V gene. CDR3 loop: CASSYSRDRGIKTQYF. CDR3 in DNA: TGTGCCAGCAGTTACTCTAGGGACAGGGGAATAAAGACCCAGTACTTC.

V is TRBV7-8 and J is TRBJ2-5; possibly TRBD2 for D (7 bases). Germline values: CDR1 SGHVS, CDR2 FQNEAQ. V was clipped by 3 bases and J by 4 bases, with 12 bases between them. The CDR3 spans 14 residues. The CDR3: CASSLGGGIETQYF. In DNA form, the CDR3 reads TGTGCCAGCAGCTTGGGAGGGGGGATAGAGACCCAGTACTTC.

The V and J genes are TRBV11-3 and TRBJ1-4; the D gene is possibly TRBD1 (5 bases). There are 17 residues in the CDR3. V was pared by 0 bases and J by 8 bases, with 19 bases between. Germline V gene data show CDR1 as SGHNT and CDR2 as YENEEA. CDR3 loop: CASSLDSNGGASEKLFF. CDR3 nucleotides: TGTGCCAGCAGCTTAGATTCCAATGGAGGGGCTTCAGAAAAACTGTTTTTT. Full variable domain (remainder filled in from reference TRBV11-3 and TRBJ1-4): EAGVVQSPRYKIIEKKQPVAFWCNPISGHNTLYWYLQNLGQGPELLIRYENEEAVDDSQLPKDRFSAERLKGVDSTLKIQPAELGDSAVYLCASSLDSNGGASEKLFFGSGTQLSVL.

This clone was recorded only once. The same CDR3 is also encoded by other DNA sequences in this sample. The chain carries TRBV28 and TRBJ1-2; D remains unclear. Germline loops: CDR1 MDHEN, CDR2 SYDVKM. V lost 2 bases and J lost 8, with 9 bases in between. This CDR3 contains 12 residues. The CDR3 protein is CASSLGGFGYTF. The CDR3 coding sequence is TGTGCCAGCAGTTTAGGAGGGTTCGGCTACACCTTC.

The chain couples TRBV21-1 to TRBJ1-5; TRBD1 is the table's D call and was not checked against the DNA. TRBV21-1 is a documented pseudogene. This CDR3 region has 16 residues. CDR3 in DNA: TGTGCCAGCAGCGAACCGGGACAGGCCGGCAATCAGCCCCAGCATTTT. It yields the protein CASSEPGQAGNQPQHF.

The table lists this clone with a count of one. V gene TRBV5-1 combines with J gene TRBJ2-7; a possible D gene is TRBD1 (6 bases). V was pared by 1 base and J by 6 bases, with 14 bases between. CDR3 length: 14 residues. Looked up from germline, CDR1 is SGHRS and CDR2 is YFSETQ. Here the CDR3 reads CASSLTQGQFEQYF. The CDR3 DNA sequence: TGCGCCAGCAGCTTGACCCAAGGACAGTTCGAGCAGTACTTC. Filled out from reference TRBV5-1 and TRBJ2-7, the complete variable domain reads KAGVTQTPRYLIKTRGQQVTLSCSPISGHRSVSWYQQTPGQGLQFLFEYFSETQRNKGNFPGRFSGRQFSNSRSEMNVSTLELGDSALYLCASSLTQGQFEQYFGPGTRLTVT.

This chain connects TRBV24-1 to TRBJ2-7, with D unclear. CDR1 KGHDR and CDR2 SFDVKD come from the germline V gene. The V end lost 3 bases, the J end lost 4 bases, and 12 bases lay between the germline ends. The CDR3 loop spans 14 amino acids. CDR3 DNA sequence: TGTGCCACCAGTGATCCTACGGTCCCTTACGAGCAGTACTTC. Translation: CATSDPTVPYEQYF.

The table lists this clone with a count of one. The J gene is TRBJ2-7, the V gene TRBV4-1, with TRBD2 matching 7 bases. The germline CDR1 and CDR2 sequences are MGHRA and YSYEKL. This CDR3 region has 17 residues. V lost 3 bases and J lost 5; bases outside the gene matches: 16. The CDR3 DNA is TGCGCCAGCAGCCAGGGAAGAGCGGGGAACCTCGGGAACGAGCAGTACTTC. It yields the protein CASSQGRAGNLGNEQYF.

The chain employs TRBV4-3 and TRBJ2-7, with 12 bases identical to TRBD2. The CDR3 is 20 residues long. V lost 0 bases to trimming and J lost 7 bases; unmatched junction nucleotides: 19. Germline V CDR1 and CDR2: LGHNA, YSLEER. DNA of the CDR3: TGCGCCAGCAGCCAAGATGGAGGGGCTAGCGGGGGGGCCCTATATTGGGAGCAGTACTTC. It codes for CASSQDGGASGGALYWEQYF.

The CDR3 nucleotides are TGTGCCAGCTCACCAGACCGGGATCAGCCCCAGCATTTT. It is translated as CASSPDRDQPQHF. The J gene is TRBJ1-5, the V gene TRBV18; D unresolved. The CDR3 is 13 amino acids. The V end was cut by 2 bases, the J end by 5 bases, with 7 bases between. Per the germline V gene, CDR1 is KGHSH and CDR2 is LQKENI.

This chain links TRBV10-3 with TRBJ1-4; D uncertain. Trimming stripped 6 bases from V and 7 bases from J, with 12 bases between. This CDR3 spans 13 amino acids. CDR1 and CDR2 (germline): ENHRY, SYGVKD. The CDR3 protein is CAISARDGEKLFF. The CDR3 DNA is TGTGCCATCAGCGCCCGGGATGGTGAAAAACTGTTTTTT.

The genes are TRBV2 and TRBJ2-5; maybe TRBD2 (6 bases). Trimming removed 8 bases from V and 2 bases from J, with 21 bases in between. The CDR3 runs 16 residues. Germline V gene data show CDR1 as SNHLY and CDR2 as FYNNEI. CDR3 in amino acids: CASRDFGPPKQETQYF. The CDR3 DNA reads TGTGCCAGCCGGGACTTTGGACCGCCCAAACAAGAGACCCAGTACTTC.

This clone was detected a few times. The V and J genes are TRBV7-2 and TRBJ1-2; TRBD1 matches 10 bases. Germline CDR1 and CDR2: SGHTA and FQGNSA. The ends lost 3 bases at V and 6 bases at J; junction bases unmatched: 10. The CDR3 has 16 residues. The CDR3 DNA reads as TGTGCCAGCAGCTTCCTGCCCGGGACAGGGGTGAATGGCTACACCTTC. Translated: CASSFLPGTGVNGYTF. Combining the CDR3 with reference TRBV7-2 and TRBJ1-2 gives the whole variable domain GAGVSQSPSNKVTEKGKDVELRCDPISGHTALYWYRQSLGQGLEFLIYFQGNSAPDKSGLPSDRFSAERTGGSVSTLTIQRTQQEDSAVYLCASSFLPGTGVNGYTFGSGTRLTVV.

The V call is TRBV19, the J call TRBJ1-5; D gene unclear. The CDR3 length is 13 residues. The germline gives CDR1 LNHDA, CDR2 SQIVND (reference sequence). V was shortened by 1 base and J by 15 bases, with 16 bases between the two germline ends. CDR3 region: CASSIVAQPPSHF. In nucleotides, the CDR3 is TGTGCCAGTAGTATAGTGGCACAGCCCCCGTCGCATTTT.

CDR3 DNA sequence: TGTGCCAGCAGTTTACAGGAAACCGTTTTAAACACCATATATTTT. This encodes CASSLQETVLNTIYF. The chain recombines TRBV28 with TRBJ1-3; D unresolved. CDR1 is MDHEN and CDR2 is SYDVKM in the germline V gene. CDR3 length: 15 residues. Deletions cut 2 bases from V and 6 bases from J, with 14 bases between.

This clone was seen just once. V gene TRBV20-1 combines with J gene TRBJ1-1; D unclear. The V end lost 3 bases, the J end lost 0 bases, and 5 bases lay between the germline ends. The CDR3 runs to 12 residues. CDR1 is DFQATT, CDR2 SNEGSKA, per germline (reference sequence). The CDR3: CSASTVNTEAFF. CDR3 nucleotide sequence: TGCAGTGCTAGTACAGTGAACACTGAAGCTTTCTTT.

The chain has TRBV4-2 and TRBJ1-2, with 7 bases aligning to TRBD1. This CDR3 has 17 amino acids. Germline V lookup: CDR1 LGHNA, CDR2 YNFKEQ. V was clipped by 0 bases and J by 8 bases; unmatched bases: 15. CDR3 coding DNA: TGTGCCAGCAGCCAAGATCCATTTCGGTCCGGGACAGAAGGCTACACCTTC. This encodes CASSQDPFRSGTEGYTF.

V is TRBV7-9 and J is TRBJ1-1; a possible D gene is TRBD1 (5 bases). The CDR3 covers 15 residues. Trimming shortened V by 0 bases and J by 4 bases, and 12 bases separated the two germline ends. In germline, CDR1 is SEHNR, CDR2 FQNEAQ (reference sequence). CDR3 protein: CASSLALPRVTEAFF. The CDR3 DNA is TGTGCCAGCAGCTTAGCGCTTCCCAGGGTCACTGAAGCTTTCTTT.

The chain has TRBV4-3 and TRBJ1-6; no reliable D call. The CDR3 loop spans 16 amino acids. V lost 3 bases and J lost 5, with 14 bases in between. Germline V lookup: CDR1 LGHNA, CDR2 YSLEER. CDR3 DNA sequence: TGCGCCAGCAGCCAGGAGATTATGGAGAATAATTCACCCCTCCACTTT. Amino acids: CASSQEIMENNSPLHF.

V is TRBV20-1 and J is TRBJ2-5, with a weak D call TRBD1 (6 bases). Per the germline V gene, CDR1 is DFQATT and CDR2 is SNEGSKA (reference sequence). There are 11 residues in the CDR3. The V and J ends lost 5 bases and 3 bases respectively, with 7 bases between them. The CDR3 spells CSAWTEETQYF. The DNA for the CDR3 is TGCAGTGCTTGGACAGAAGAGACCCAGTACTTC.